This entry lists 24 T cell receptor beta chains sequenced from one sample in a study of cytomegalovirus exposure and HLA in healthy donors. Primers included in the PCR were 60 Vbeta and 13 Jbeta primers. Sequencing used immunoSEQ multiplex PCR; TCRdb keeps in-frame clones, though not all of them. The sample includes approximately 170,000 clones, around 62% of them seen just once. The sequencing sample was made of PBMCs. The source is a man between 35 and 55 years old in good health and CMV-seronegative.

This clone was detected only once. The chain couples TRBV5-4 to TRBJ2-5; 9 bases line up with TRBD1. V lost 4 bases, J lost 5 bases, and 9 bases stayed unmatched. Germline assignment: CDR1 SGHNT and CDR2 YYREEE (reference sequence). The CDR3 runs to 15 residues. CDR3 in amino acids: CASSPGDRAAETQYF. The DNA for the CDR3 is TGTGCCAGCAGCCCCGGGGACAGGGCCGCCGAGACCCAGTACTTC.

The V gene is TRBV19, the J gene TRBJ1-1; the D is unclear. The CDR3 covers 14 residues. V was clipped by 0 bases and J by 1 base, with 6 bases between them. From germline, CDR1 is LNHDA and CDR2 SQIVND (reference sequence). CDR3 amino acids: CASSIDRGNTEAFF. The CDR3 coding sequence is TGTGCCAGTAGTATAGATCGAGGGAACACTGAAGCTTTCTTT. Variable domain in full (rest from reference TRBV19 and TRBJ1-1): DGGITQSPKYLFRKEGQNVTLSCEQNLNHDAMYWYRQDPGQGLRLIYYSQIVNDFQKGDIAEGYSVSREKKESFPLTVTSAQKNPTAFYLCASSIDRGNTEAFFGQGTRLTVV.

CDR3 in DNA: TGTGCCAGCAGCGCACAGGGGGTAAGAAACTATGGCTACACCTTC. Amino acid sequence: CASSAQGVRNYGYTF. The chain joins TRBV9 to TRBJ1-2, with TRBD1 identical over 8 bases. This CDR3 comprises 15 residues. Trimming took 3 bases from V and 2 from J; bases not matched to a gene: 6. Germline CDR1 SGDLS, CDR2 YYNGEE.

V gene TRBV19 combines with J gene TRBJ2-5; TRBD2 aligns across 7 bases. V lost 9 bases to trimming and J lost 2 bases; unmatched junction nucleotides: 6. Germline V gene lookup returns CDR1 LNHDA and CDR2 SQIVND (reference sequence). CDR3 length equals 13 residues. The CDR3 region has the DNA TGTGCCAGCTCCGGGACTACACAAGAGACCCAGTACTTC. Its translation: CASSGTTQETQYF.

This sequence joins TRBV10-3 and TRBJ2-3; 11 bases line up with TRBD1. CDR1 is ENHRY, CDR2 SYGVKD, per germline. The CDR3 sequence is 18 residues long. The trim removed 0 bases at V and 4 bases at J, leaving 9 bases unmatched. The CDR3 DNA reads TGTGCCATCAGTGAGTCGCCTGGACAGGGGGCGGTCTCAGATACGCAGTATTTT. The encoded protein is CAISESPGQGAVSDTQYF.

This clone was seen more than once but under ten times. This chain connects TRBV30 to TRBJ1-1; D not certain. The CDR3 covers 12 residues. Germline V lookup: CDR1 GTSNPN, CDR2 SVGIG (reference sequence). V dropped 6 bases and J dropped 2 bases, with 10 bases sitting between them. The CDR3 nucleotides read TGTGCCTGCCGCATGGCAAACACTGAAGCTTTCTTT. This translates into CACRMANTEAFF.

This chain joins TRBV10-3 and TRBJ1-4, with 7 bases lining up with TRBD1. The CDR3 is made up of 14 amino acids. Germline CDR1 ENHRY, CDR2 SYGVKD. The V gene end was trimmed by 5 bases and the J gene end by 4 bases; junction bases not matched to a gene: 4. CDR3 nucleotide sequence: TGTGCCATCAGTCCTGGACAGGTTAATGAAAAACTGTTTTTT. Translation: CAISPGQVNEKLFF.

This clone was picked up a small number of times. The J gene is TRBJ2-5, the V gene TRBV21-1; TRBD2 is taken as the D call from the table, unchecked against the DNA. TRBV21-1 is designated a pseudogene. The length of the CDR3 is 17 residues. The CDR3 DNA reads TGTGCCAGCAGCAAAGGGTGCGCGAGCGGGGGGGATGAGACCCAGTACTTC. Its translation: CASSKGCASGGDETQYF.

This chain uses TRBV11-2 with TRBJ2-3, with 8 positions matching TRBD2. J was trimmed by 0 bases and V by 4 bases; bases with no gene match: 9. CDR3 length: 17 residues. Per germline, CDR1 SGHAT and CDR2 FQNNGV. CDR3 sequence reads: CASSSVGTSPSTDTQYF. The CDR3 nucleotides are TGTGCCAGCAGCTCAGTGGGGACTAGTCCTAGCACAGATACGCAGTATTTT.

There are a few counts of this clone. This chain joins TRBV6-5 and TRBJ1-1; a weak D match, TRBD1 (5 bases). This CDR3 is built from 13 residues. V lost 8 bases, J lost 1 base, and 11 bases lay in between. Germline V CDR1 and CDR2: MNHEY, SVGAGI. The DNA for the CDR3 is TGTGCCAGCTTCAGGGAGGCGAACACTGAAGCTTTCTTT. Translation gives CASFREANTEAFF.

This clone was recorded a few times. CDR3 DNA sequence: TGTGCCAGCAGTTCGACTTGGGGCACAGATACGCAGTATTTT. It yields the protein CASSSTWGTDTQYF. The gene calls are TRBV28 and TRBJ2-3, with D hard to call. Germline V gene data show CDR1 as MDHEN and CDR2 as SYDVKM. CDR3 size: 14 residues. V was pared by 4 bases and J by 1 base, with 9 bases between.

The chain links TRBV27 to TRBJ2-3; 12 bases fit TRBD2. V lost 5 bases to trimming and J lost 2 bases; unmatched junction nucleotides: 5. Per the germline V gene, CDR1 is MNHEY and CDR2 is SMNVEV (reference sequence). The CDR3 is 16 residues long. The CDR3 coding sequence is TGTGCCAGCAGTCTTCTAGCGGGGGGGCTCACAGATACGCAGTATTTT. Translation: CASSLLAGGLTDTQYF.

The rearrangement joins TRBV30 to TRBJ2-1, with D perhaps matching TRBD2 (6 bases). The CDR3 is made up of 16 amino acids. V shed 3 bases and J shed 0 bases, with 15 bases lying between them. Germline loops: CDR1 GTSNPN, CDR2 SVGIG (reference sequence). In DNA form, the CDR3 reads TGTGCCTGGAGGGCCCGAAGCGGGTCCTCCTACAATGAGCAGTTCTTC. This encodes CAWRARSGSSYNEQFF.

The chain joins TRBV25-1 to TRBJ2-2; 8 nucleotides line up with TRBD1. Germline CDR1 reads MGHDK; CDR2 reads SYGVNS. The CDR3 has 15 amino acids. The V gene end was trimmed by 8 bases and the J gene end by 2 bases; junction bases not matched to a gene: 7. The CDR3: CASAGQARNTGELFF. CDR3 in DNA: TGTGCCAGCGCGGGACAGGCGCGAAACACCGGGGAGCTGTTTTTT.

The V gene is TRBV11-3, the J gene TRBJ2-2, with 7 positions matching TRBD1. The CDR3 length is 17 residues. Unmatched junction bases numbered 15, after V lost 5 bases and J lost 6 bases. The germline V gene has CDR1 SGHNT and CDR2 YENEEA. The CDR3, as DNA: TGTGCCAGCAGCCCAGGGATAGGCAGGGGGTCGGCCGGGGAGCTGTTTTTT. It is translated as CASSPGIGRGSAGELFF. The full variable domain, its missing parts supplied by reference TRBV11-3 and TRBJ2-2, is EAGVVQSPRYKIIEKKQPVAFWCNPISGHNTLYWYLQNLGQGPELLIRYENEEAVDDSQLPKDRFSAERLKGVDSTLKIQPAELGDSAVYLCASSPGIGRGSAGELFFGEGSRLTVL.

J is TRBJ1-5 and V is TRBV6-5; 7 nucleotides match TRBD1. V dropped 6 bases and J dropped 5; count of bases not matched to a gene: 4. Germline loops: CDR1 MNHEY, CDR2 SVGAGI. The CDR3 is made up of 13 amino acids. The CDR3 loop reads CASSRGGYQPQHF. CDR3 sequence (DNA): TGTGCCAGCAGCCGAGGGGGCTATCAGCCCCAGCATTTT.

The V call is TRBV5-1, the J call TRBJ1-5, with D uncertain. The V gene's germline CDR1 is SGHRS and CDR2 YFSETQ. This CDR3 is 13 amino acids long. V was pared by 1 base and J by 4 bases, with 6 bases between. This CDR3 reads CASSLSGNQPQHF. The CDR3 coding sequence is TGCGCCAGCAGCTTGTCGGGGAATCAGCCCCAGCATTTT.

This clone was detected only a few times. One end of the junction does not line up with germline, which may come from a read error. The chain recombines TRBV7-7 with TRBJ2-5; D may be TRBD1 (6 bases). Germline loops: CDR1 SSHAT, CDR2 FNYEAQ (reference sequence). CDR3 length equals 12 residues. The CDR3 loop is CASSTGLETQYF. The CDR3 DNA reads TGTGCTAGCAGCACAGGGTTAGAGACCCAGTACTTC.

The J gene is TRBJ1-2, the V gene TRBV18, with TRBD1 matching 7 bases. The CDR3 is made up of 16 amino acids. Germline lookup yields CDR1 KGHSH and CDR2 LQKENI. V lost 3 bases to trimming and J lost 6 bases; unmatched junction nucleotides: 13. CDR3 DNA sequence: TGTGCCAGCTCACCGGTCAATGGACAGGATCGGGATGGCTACACCTTC. This encodes CASSPVNGQDRDGYTF.

This clone was recorded a few times. This CDR3 is CASSLRTGDNEQFF. CDR3 DNA: TGTGCCAGCTCTTTAAGGACAGGGGACAATGAGCAGTTCTTC. The V and J genes are TRBV28 and TRBJ2-1; 9 positions match TRBD1. The CDR3 spans 14 residues. V gave up 8 bases and J gave up 5 bases; unmatched junction bases: 7. The germline gives CDR1 MDHEN, CDR2 SYDVKM.

The rearrangement joins TRBV2 to TRBJ2-2; D is uncertain. The ends were cut back, 2 bases at V and 1 base at J, with 8 bases in the middle. The CDR3 spans 15 residues. The germline gives CDR1 SNHLY, CDR2 FYNNEI. The CDR3 loop reads CASSEFGQNTGELFF. CDR3 DNA: TGTGCCAGCAGTGAATTTGGGCAGAACACCGGGGAGCTGTTTTTT. The full variable domain, in which reference TRBV2 and TRBJ2-2 provide the parts outside the CDR3, is EPEVTQTPSHQVTQMGQEVILRCVPISNHLYFYWYRQILGQKVEFLVSFYNNEISEKSEIFDDQFSVERPDGSNFTLKIRSTKLEDSAMYFCASSEFGQNTGELFFGEGSRLTVL.

The rearrangement joins TRBV6-5 to TRBJ1-2; a weak D match, TRBD1 (6 bases). This CDR3 has 14 amino acids. The germline V gene encodes CDR1 MNHEY and CDR2 SVGAGI. V was shortened by 6 bases and J by 5 bases, with 16 bases between the two germline ends. The DNA of the CDR3 is TGTGCCAGCAGACCCGCACAGGGTCATTATGGCTACACCTTC. Protein sequence: CASRPAQGHYGYTF.

Notes on this clone: Germline and junction disagree at one end, which may indicate a read error. The chain uses TRBV7-9 and TRBJ2-7; D is tentatively TRBD1 or TRBD2 (5 bases each). The CDR3 sequence is 12 residues long. Germline assignment: CDR1 SEHNR and CDR2 FQNEAQ (reference sequence). CDR3 DNA: TGTTCCAGCAGCAGGGAGCTCTACGAGCAGTACTTC. Protein sequence: CSSSRELYEQYF.

The chain is built from TRBV19 and TRBJ1-3, with D possibly matching TRBD1 (6 bases). V dropped 5 bases and J dropped 0 bases, with 11 bases sitting between them. The CDR3 contains 15 residues. Germline V CDR1 and CDR2: LNHDA, SQIVND (reference sequence). DNA for the CDR3: TGTGCCAGTAGTTCACGGGACATCTCTGGAAACACCATATATTTT. Its translation is CASSSRDISGNTIYF.